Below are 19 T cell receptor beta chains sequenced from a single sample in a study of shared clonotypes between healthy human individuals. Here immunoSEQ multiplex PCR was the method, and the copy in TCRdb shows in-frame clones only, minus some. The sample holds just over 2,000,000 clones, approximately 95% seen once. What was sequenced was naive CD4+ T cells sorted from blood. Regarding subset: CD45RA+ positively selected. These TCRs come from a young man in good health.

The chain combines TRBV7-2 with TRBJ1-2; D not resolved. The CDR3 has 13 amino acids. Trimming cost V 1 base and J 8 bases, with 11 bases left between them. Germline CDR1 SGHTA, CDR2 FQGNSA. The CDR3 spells CASSLGPFSGYTF. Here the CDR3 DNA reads TGTGCCAGCAGCTTAGGTCCCTTTTCGGGCTACACCTTC.

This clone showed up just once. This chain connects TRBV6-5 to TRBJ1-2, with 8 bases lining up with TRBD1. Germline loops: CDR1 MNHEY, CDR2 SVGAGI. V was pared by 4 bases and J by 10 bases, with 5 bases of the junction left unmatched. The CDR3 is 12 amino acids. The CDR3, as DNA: TGTGCCAGCAGTTCGCGGACAGGGACCTACACCTTC. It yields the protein CASSSRTGTYTF.

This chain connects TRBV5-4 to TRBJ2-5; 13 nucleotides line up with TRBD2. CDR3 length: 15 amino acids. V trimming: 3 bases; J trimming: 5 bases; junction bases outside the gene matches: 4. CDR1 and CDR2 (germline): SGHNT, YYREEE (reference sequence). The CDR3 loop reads CASSSGTSGKETQYF. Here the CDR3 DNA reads TGTGCCAGCAGCTCCGGGACTAGCGGGAAGGAGACCCAGTACTTC.

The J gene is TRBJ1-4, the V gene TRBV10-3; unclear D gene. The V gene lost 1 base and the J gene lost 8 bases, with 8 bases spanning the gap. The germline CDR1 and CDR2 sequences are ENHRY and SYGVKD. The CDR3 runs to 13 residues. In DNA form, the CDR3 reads TGTGCCATCAGTGAGTTAGAGGACGAAAAACTGTTTTTT. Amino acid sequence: CAISELEDEKLFF.

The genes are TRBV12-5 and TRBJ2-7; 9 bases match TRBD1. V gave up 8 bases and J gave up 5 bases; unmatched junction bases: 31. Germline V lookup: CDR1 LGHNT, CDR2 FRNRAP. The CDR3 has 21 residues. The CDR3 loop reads CASPYNSYRGRKIFPTNEQYF. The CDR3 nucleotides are TGTGCTAGTCCTTATAACTCCTACAGGGGGCGGAAGATCTTCCCCACTAACGAGCAGTACTTC. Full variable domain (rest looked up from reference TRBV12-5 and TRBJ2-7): DARVTQTPRHKVTEMGQEVTMRCQPILGHNTVFWYRQTMMQGLELLAYFRNRAPLDDSGMPKDRFSAEMPDATLATLKIQPSEPRDSAVYFCASPYNSYRGRKIFPTNEQYFGPGTRLTVT.

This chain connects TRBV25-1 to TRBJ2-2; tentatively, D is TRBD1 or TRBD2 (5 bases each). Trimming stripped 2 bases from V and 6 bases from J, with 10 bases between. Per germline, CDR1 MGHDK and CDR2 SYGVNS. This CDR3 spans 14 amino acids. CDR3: CASSEAGGAGELFF. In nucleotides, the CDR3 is TGTGCCAGCAGTGAAGCTGGGGGAGCCGGGGAGCTGTTTTTT.

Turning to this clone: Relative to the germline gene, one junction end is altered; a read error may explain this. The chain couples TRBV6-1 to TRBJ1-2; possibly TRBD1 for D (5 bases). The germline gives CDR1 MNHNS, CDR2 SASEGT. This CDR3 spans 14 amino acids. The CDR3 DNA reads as TGTGCCAGCAGCCAGGACGGGGCTAACGATGGCTACACCTTC. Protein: CASSQDGANDGYTF.

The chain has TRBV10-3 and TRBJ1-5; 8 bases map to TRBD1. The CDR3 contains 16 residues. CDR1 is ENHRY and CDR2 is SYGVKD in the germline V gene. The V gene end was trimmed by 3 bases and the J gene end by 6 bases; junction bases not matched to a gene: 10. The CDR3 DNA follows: TGTGCCATCAGTGACCAAGGACAGGGTGAGGGTCAGCCCCAGCATTTT. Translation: CAISDQGQGEGQPQHF.

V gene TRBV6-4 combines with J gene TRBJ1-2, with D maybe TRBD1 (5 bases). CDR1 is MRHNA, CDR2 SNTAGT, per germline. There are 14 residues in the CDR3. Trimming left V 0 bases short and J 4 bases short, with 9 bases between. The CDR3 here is CASSDSGLGYGYTF. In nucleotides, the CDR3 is TGTGCCAGCAGTGACTCGGGGCTTGGCTATGGCTACACCTTC.

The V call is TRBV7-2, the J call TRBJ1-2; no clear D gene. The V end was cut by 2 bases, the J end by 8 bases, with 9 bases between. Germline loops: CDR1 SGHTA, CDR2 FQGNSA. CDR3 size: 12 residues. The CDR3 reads CASSLNRVGYTF. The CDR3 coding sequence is TGTGCCAGCAGCTTAAACCGGGTCGGCTACACCTTC.

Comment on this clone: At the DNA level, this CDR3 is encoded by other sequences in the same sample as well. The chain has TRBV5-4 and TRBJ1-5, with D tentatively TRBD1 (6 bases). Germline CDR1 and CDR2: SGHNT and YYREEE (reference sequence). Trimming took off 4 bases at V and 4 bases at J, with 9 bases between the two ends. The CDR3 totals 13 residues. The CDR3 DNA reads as TGTGCCAGCAGCCAGGACAGTAATCAGCCCCAGCATTTT. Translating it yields CASSQDSNQPQHF. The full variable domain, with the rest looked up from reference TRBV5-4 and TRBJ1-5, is ETGVTQSPTHLIKTRGQQVTLRCSSQSGHNTVSWYQQALGQGPQFIFQYYREEENGRGNFPPRFSGLQFPNYSSELNVNALELDDSALYLCASSQDSNQPQHFGDGTRLSIL.

In DNA form, the CDR3 reads TGTGCCTGGAGTGTCGGTTGGGCCAACGTCCTGACTTTC. Translated, it gives CAWSVGWANVLTF. The rearrangement joins TRBV30 to TRBJ2-6; D ambiguous. CDR3 size: 13 residues. Germline assignment: CDR1 GTSNPN and CDR2 SVGIG (reference sequence). Trimming stripped 0 bases from V and 5 bases from J, with 5 bases between.

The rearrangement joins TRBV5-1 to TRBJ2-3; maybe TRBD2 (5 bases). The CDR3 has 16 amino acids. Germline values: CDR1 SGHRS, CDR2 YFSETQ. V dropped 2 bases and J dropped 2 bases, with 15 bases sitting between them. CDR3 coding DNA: TGCGCCAGCAGCTTCGACTCGGGGAAAATCACAGATACGCAGTATTTT. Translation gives CASSFDSGKITDTQYF.

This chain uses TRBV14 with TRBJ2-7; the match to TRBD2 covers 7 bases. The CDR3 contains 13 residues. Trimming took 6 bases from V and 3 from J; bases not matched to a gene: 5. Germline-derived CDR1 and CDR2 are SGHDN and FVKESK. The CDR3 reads CASRHLAVYEQYF. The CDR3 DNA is TGTGCCAGCAGACACCTAGCGGTCTACGAGCAGTACTTC. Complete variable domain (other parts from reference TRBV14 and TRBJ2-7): EAGVTQFPSHSVIEKGQTVTLRCDPISGHDNLYWYRRVMGKEIKFLLHFVKESKQDESGMPNNRFLAERTGGTYSTLKVQPAELEDSGVYFCASRHLAVYEQYFGPGTRLTVT.

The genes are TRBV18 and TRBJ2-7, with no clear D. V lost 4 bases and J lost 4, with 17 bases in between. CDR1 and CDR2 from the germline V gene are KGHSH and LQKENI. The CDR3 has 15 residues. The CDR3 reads CASSLGIGNSYEQYF. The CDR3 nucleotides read TGTGCCAGCTCACTTGGGATTGGGAATAGTTACGAGCAGTACTTC.

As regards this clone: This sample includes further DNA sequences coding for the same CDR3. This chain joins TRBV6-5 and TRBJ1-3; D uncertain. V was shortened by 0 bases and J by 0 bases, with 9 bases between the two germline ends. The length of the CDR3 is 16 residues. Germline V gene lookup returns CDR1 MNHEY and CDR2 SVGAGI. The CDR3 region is CASSYSGGPSGNTIYF. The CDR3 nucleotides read TGTGCCAGCAGTTACTCCGGCGGGCCCTCTGGAAACACCATATATTTT.

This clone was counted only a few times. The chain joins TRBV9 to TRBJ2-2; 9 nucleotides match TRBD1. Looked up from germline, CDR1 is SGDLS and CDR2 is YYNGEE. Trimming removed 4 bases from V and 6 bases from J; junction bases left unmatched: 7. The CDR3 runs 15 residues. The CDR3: CASSLRDREPGELFF. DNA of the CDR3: TGTGCCAGCAGCCTCCGGGACAGGGAACCCGGGGAGCTGTTTTTT.

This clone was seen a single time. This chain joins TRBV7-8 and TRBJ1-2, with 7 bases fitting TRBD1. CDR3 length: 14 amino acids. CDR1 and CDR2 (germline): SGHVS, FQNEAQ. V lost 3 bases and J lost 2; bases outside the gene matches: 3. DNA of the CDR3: TGTGCCAGCAGCTTCGGGACAGCCAACTATGGCTACACCTTC. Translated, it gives CASSFGTANYGYTF.

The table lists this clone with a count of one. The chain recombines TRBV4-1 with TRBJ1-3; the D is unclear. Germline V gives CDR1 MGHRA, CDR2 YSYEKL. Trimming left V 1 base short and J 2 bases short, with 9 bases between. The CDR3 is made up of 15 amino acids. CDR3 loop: CASSQVGFAGNTIYF. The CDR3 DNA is TGCGCCAGCAGCCAAGTAGGTTTTGCTGGAAACACCATATATTTT.